This entry lists 12 T cell receptor beta chains sequenced from one sample in a study of blood T cells in healthy people across ages. A second PCR of about 7 to 12 cycles used a sample-barcoded 5' primer and a J-beta primer mix. TCRdb re-called the 5' RACE reads through MiXCR, storing one row per CDR3 protein. The sample gives over 600,000 distinct CDR3 sequences, approximately 40% of which show up once; about 32% is in the top ten. The sequenced sample was blood. These receptors all come from a man at least 80 years old in good health.

V usage is TRBV29-1 and J usage is TRBJ1-5, with D hard to call. There are 12 residues in the CDR3. V was pared by 7 bases and J by 4 bases, with 11 bases between. Germline values: CDR1 SQVTM, CDR2 ANQGSEA. The CDR3 here is CSAQERNQPQHF. Here the CDR3 DNA reads TGCAGCGCACAAGAGAGGAATCAGCCCCAGCATTTT.

This clonotype was seen more than once but under ten times. The gene calls are TRBV27 and TRBJ2-1, with 9 bases aligning to TRBD2. The CDR3 contains 14 residues. J gave up 5 bases and V 6 bases, and 5 bases lay outside the gene matches. CDR1 and CDR2 (germline): MNHEY, SMNVEV (reference sequence). CDR3 residues: CASSKRTSDNEQFF. The CDR3 DNA reads TGTGCCAGCAGCAAACGGACTAGCGACAATGAGCAGTTCTTC.

V is TRBV29-1 and J is TRBJ2-1; the match to TRBD2 covers 9 bases. Matching the DNA end better, TRBJ2-7 makes the J call doubtful. The germline V gene has CDR1 SQVTM and CDR2 ANQGSEA. The CDR3 runs to 14 residues. CDR3 region: CSVGTSSSYNEQYF. The DNA for the CDR3 is TGCAGCGTCGGGACTAGCAGCTCCTACAATGAGCAGTACTTC.

The chain couples TRBV7-2 to TRBJ1-1; tentatively, D is TRBD1 (5 bases). Germline lookup yields CDR1 SGHTA and CDR2 FQGNSA. This CDR3 spans 16 amino acids. The germline V and J ends were trimmed by 6 bases and 1 base, with 18 bases remaining between them. CDR3 in amino acids: CASRSTPGRSNTEAFF. In nucleotides, the CDR3 is TGTGCCAGCAGATCGACCCCGGGACGGTCGAACACTGAAGCTTTCTTT.

The chain is built from TRBV20-1 and TRBJ2-3; TRBD2 aligns across 13 bases. The ends lost 4 bases at V and 2 bases at J; junction bases unmatched: 9. CDR3 size: 17 residues. Germline CDR1 is DFQATT and CDR2 is SNEGSKA (reference sequence). The CDR3 spells CSAISWTSGGHTDTQYF. The CDR3 DNA is TGCAGTGCTATCTCTTGGACTAGCGGGGGTCACACAGATACGCAGTATTTT.

V usage is TRBV7-9 and J usage is TRBJ2-7; 7 bases are a match to TRBD1. Judging by the DNA end, TRBJ2-5 fits better; the J call may be wrong. Germline CDR1 is SEHNR and CDR2 is FQNEAQ (reference sequence). This CDR3 has 15 amino acids. CDR3 region: CASGTSGTEKETQYF. CDR3 DNA sequence: TGTGCCAGCGGAACCTCCGGGACAGAGAAAGAGACCCAGTACTTC.

There are a few counts of this clonotype. The chain carries TRBV9 and TRBJ2-7; tentatively, D is TRBD1 (5 bases). CDR3 size: 13 residues. With 4 bases removed from V and 4 bases from J, the gap between germline ends came to 12 bases. Germline loops: CDR1 SGDLS, CDR2 YYNGEE. CDR3 coding DNA: TGTGCCAGCAGCCCGGCCGGACATTACGAGCAGTACTTC. This encodes CASSPAGHYEQYF. The whole variable domain, filled in from reference TRBV9 and TRBJ2-7, reads DSGVTQTPKHLITATGQRVTLRCSPRSGDLSVYWYQQSLDQGLQFLIQYYNGEERAKGNILERFSAQQFPDLHSELNLSSLELGDSALYFCASSPAGHYEQYFGPGTRLTVT.

Ten or more counts support this clonotype. The V gene is TRBV4-3, the J gene TRBJ2-7; D unresolved. CDR1 is LGHNA, CDR2 YSLEER, per germline. The length of the CDR3 is 14 residues. Trimming removed 0 bases from V and 0 bases from J, with 6 bases in between. CDR3 in DNA: TGCGCCAGCAGCCAAGAACAGCCCTCCTACGAGCAGTACTTC. This sequence encodes CASSQEQPSYEQYF.

The rearrangement uses TRBV14 and TRBJ2-1, with no clear D. From germline, CDR1 is SGHDN and CDR2 FVKESK. The CDR3 totals 13 residues. V lost 3 bases, J lost 8 bases, and 11 bases lay in between. The CDR3 loop is CASSQGGMDEQFF. The CDR3 bases are TGTGCCAGCAGCCAGGGTGGGATGGATGAGCAGTTCTTC.

This clonotype was seen a few times. This CDR3 reads CASSDNGGAVTQYF. The CDR3 DNA reads as TGTGCCAGCAGTGACAACGGGGGGGCCGTGACCCAGTACTTC. The chain couples TRBV25-1 to TRBJ2-5, with 8 positions matching TRBD2. J was trimmed by 7 bases and V by 3 bases; bases with no gene match: 7. Germline V gene lookup returns CDR1 MGHDK and CDR2 SYGVNS. CDR3 length: 14 amino acids.

The chain carries TRBV3-1 and TRBJ2-4; D is unresolved. The J call may be faulty, since TRBJ2-5 better matches the DNA end. This CDR3 has 18 residues. The germline CDR1 and CDR2 sequences are LGHDT and YNNKEL (reference sequence). CDR3 residues: CASSQVEFGSTFGETQYF. The CDR3, as DNA: TGTGCCAGCAGCCAAGTTGAATTTGGATCTACCTTTGGGGAGACCCAGTACTTC.

The V and J genes are TRBV6-5 and TRBJ2-3; D perhaps matches TRBD2 (6 bases). V lost 1 base to trimming and J lost 0 bases, with 14 bases between them. CDR1 and CDR2 from the germline V gene are MNHEY and SVGAGI. This CDR3 has 17 amino acids. CDR3 sequence (DNA): TGTGCCAGCAGTTACTACGGCGGAGGGCCTAGCACAGATACGCAGTATTTT. It specifies CASSYYGGGPSTDTQYF.